This note documents a single TCR beta chain sequence. Antigen unknown. The J segment lost 7 bases and the V segment lost 5 bases, leaving 11 bases of the junction unmatched. The CDR3 has 15 amino acids. The V gene's germline CDR1 is LNHDA and CDR2 SQIVND (reference sequence). The sample is drawn from a study of cytomegalovirus exposure and HLA in healthy donors. Study observations and caveats: Based on reports, TCR beta sequences accurately predicted HLA-A and HLA-B alleles for most subjects.

Both 60 Vbeta primers and 13 Jbeta primers went into the PCR. Measured with immunoSEQ multiplex PCR; TCRdb has only the in-frame clones, and not every one. Its table records 200,000 or so clones. The specimen was PBMCs. The chain couples TRBV19 to TRBJ1-1, with 9 bases that match TRBD1. The sequence was collected from a boy between 10 and 17 years old in good health and CMV-seronegative. The CDR3 DNA reads as TGTGCCAGTAGTCCCACAGGGGGCCCTTTTGGTGAAGCTTTCTTT. Translating gives CASSPTGGPFGEAFF.